These T cell receptor beta chains were read from a single sample in a study of T cell responses to AZD1222 COVID-19 vaccine. Assay used: immunoSEQ multiplex PCR; TCRdb lists only in-frame clones, some missing. The data contain 60,000 to 85,000 clones, over 75% of them singletons. The sequencing here drew on peripheral blood, taken 28 days after the second AZD1222 dose. These receptors originate from an adult who received the AZD1222 COVID-19 vaccine. CDR3s include the opening cysteine and the closing phenylalanine or tryptophan. The D gene is left open where the match is weak. For some rows the clone size is stated as once, few or many, or as a class when expanded; others skip it.

v_gene: TRBV6-6
j_gene: TRBJ2-2
abundance: medium-sized
d_gene: -
CDR3nt: TGTGCCAGCATTAGGACCGGGGAGCTGTTTTTT
CDR3aa: CASIRTGELFF

v_gene: TRBV25-1
j_gene: TRBJ1-5
abundance: -
d_gene: -
CDR3nt: TGTGCCAGCAGTGGAGCCGGGGACGGCTATAGCAATCAGCCCCAGCATTTT
CDR3aa: CASSGAGDGYSNQPQHF

v_gene: TRBV11-2
j_gene: TRBJ2-7
abundance: -
d_gene: TRBD1
CDR3nt: TGTGCCAGCAGCTCTCCTGAGACAGGGGCCTACGAGCAGTACTTC
CDR3aa: CASSSPETGAYEQYF

v_gene: TRBV11-3
j_gene: TRBJ2-5
abundance: once
d_gene: TRBD1
CDR3nt: TGTGCCAGCAGCTTGGGACAGGGTCGACAAGAGACCCAGTACTTC
CDR3aa: CASSLGQGRQETQYF

v_gene: TRBV4-1
j_gene: TRBJ1-3
abundance: -
d_gene: -
CDR3nt: TGCGCCAGCAGCCAAGCGAACTCTGGAAACACCATATATTTT
CDR3aa: CASSQANSGNTIYF

v_gene: TRBV5-6
j_gene: TRBJ1-1
abundance: -
d_gene: -
CDR3nt: TGTGCCAGCAGCTTGCGACCCGGGGTAGGCGCTTTCTTT
CDR3aa: CASSLRPGVGAFF

v_gene: TRBV7-8
j_gene: TRBJ1-2
abundance: -
d_gene: -
CDR3nt: TGTGCCAGCAGCTTAGCGCGTCAGGGTGGCTACACCTTC
CDR3aa: CASSLARQGGYTF

v_gene: TRBV7-2
j_gene: TRBJ2-3
abundance: -
d_gene: -
CDR3nt: TGTGCCAGCAGCTTAGCGTTCGGCGGCTCCACAGATACGCAGTATTTT
CDR3aa: CASSLAFGGSTDTQYF

v_gene: TRBV4-2
j_gene: TRBJ1-4
abundance: -
d_gene: TRBD1
CDR3nt: TGTGCCAGCAGCCTTGAGGGACAGGGGGACGAAAAACTGTTTTTT
CDR3aa: CASSLEGQGDEKLFF

v_gene: TRBV13
j_gene: TRBJ2-1
abundance: -
d_gene: -
CDR3nt: TGTGCCAGCAGGCTATGGGATGAGCAGTTCTTC
CDR3aa: CASRLWDEQFF

v_gene: TRBV7-9
j_gene: TRBJ1-1
abundance: -
d_gene: -
CDR3nt: TGTGCCAGCAGAAACACCAAGGAAGGGGACACTGAAGCTTTCTTT
CDR3aa: CASRNTKEGDTEAFF

v_gene: TRBV19
j_gene: TRBJ1-6
abundance: -
d_gene: TRBD1
CDR3nt: TGTGCCAGTAGTCCTTCGACAGGGGGTGGTTCACCCCTCCACTTT
CDR3aa: CASSPSTGGGSPLHF

v_gene: TRBV9
j_gene: TRBJ1-4
abundance: -
d_gene: -
CDR3nt: TGTGCCAGCAGCGTCACAGGGTTACCTAATGAAAAACTGTTTTTT
CDR3aa: CASSVTGLPNEKLFF

v_gene: TRBV9
j_gene: TRBJ1-2
abundance: -
d_gene: -
CDR3nt: TGTGCCAGCAGCCCTCAGGACAGACCCAACTATGGCTACACCTTC
CDR3aa: CASSPQDRPNYGYTF

v_gene: TRBV14
j_gene: TRBJ1-4
abundance: -
d_gene: -
CDR3nt: TGTGCCAGCAGCCTTTTTTCGGGGGCGACTAATGAAAAACTGTTTTTT
CDR3aa: CASSLFSGATNEKLFF

v_gene: TRBV7-2
j_gene: TRBJ1-4
abundance: -
d_gene: -
CDR3nt: TGTGCCAGCAGCTCCTCCGCGGCATCGGTCCCAAAACTGTTTTTT
CDR3aa: CASSSSAASVPKLFF

v_gene: TRBV6-5
j_gene: TRBJ1-5
abundance: few
d_gene: -
CDR3nt: TGTGCCAGCAGTTCCAGCGATCAGCCCCAGCATTTT
CDR3aa: CASSSSDQPQHF

v_gene: TRBV30
j_gene: TRBJ1-4
abundance: -
d_gene: -
CDR3nt: TGTGCCTGGGATAGGGGAACTAATGAAAAACTGTTTTTT
CDR3aa: CAWDRGTNEKLFF

v_gene: TRBV30
j_gene: TRBJ1-2
abundance: once
d_gene: TRBD1
CDR3nt: TGTGCCTGGAGTGTAGAGGGGGCAGTTGGCTACACCTTC
CDR3aa: CAWSVEGAVGYTF

v_gene: TRBV28
j_gene: TRBJ1-2
abundance: -
d_gene: -
CDR3nt: TGTGCCAGCAGCCTCGACAGGTTCGGCTACACCTTC
CDR3aa: CASSLDRFGYTF

v_gene: TRBV20-1
j_gene: TRBJ2-1
abundance: -
d_gene: -
CDR3nt: TGCAGTGCTAGTTCCCCTATGGGGGGGGCCTATGATGAGCAGTTCTTC
CDR3aa: CSASSPMGGAYDEQFF

v_gene: TRBV5-5
j_gene: TRBJ2-1
abundance: -
d_gene: -
CDR3nt: TGTGCCAGCAGTCCCGGGCCTAGCTCCTACAATGAGCAGTTCTTC
CDR3aa: CASSPGPSSYNEQFF

v_gene: TRBV6-5
j_gene: TRBJ1-5
abundance: -
d_gene: -
CDR3nt: TGTGCCAGCGCCCCATCGACAGGCGGTCAGCCCCAGCATTTT
CDR3aa: CASAPSTGGQPQHF

v_gene: TRBV10-1
j_gene: TRBJ2-7
abundance: -
d_gene: TRBD1
CDR3nt: TGCGCCAGGTCGACAGGGAATGGAAACGAGCAGTACTTC
CDR3aa: CARSTGNGNEQYF

v_gene: TRBV5-1
j_gene: TRBJ2-6
abundance: -
d_gene: -
CDR3nt: TGCGCCAGCAGTTACGGGACAAACTCTGGGGCCAACGTCCTGACTTTC
CDR3aa: CASSYGTNSGANVLTF

v_gene: TRBV2
j_gene: TRBJ2-3
abundance: -
d_gene: TRBD2
CDR3nt: TGTGCCAGCAGTGAATTGGGACTAGCATGGACAGATACGCAGTATTTT
CDR3aa: CASSELGLAWTDTQYF

v_gene: TRBV4-3
j_gene: TRBJ1-5
abundance: -
d_gene: -
CDR3nt: TGCGCCAGCAGCCAAGAGCAGGTACATCAGCCCCAGCATTTT
CDR3aa: CASSQEQVHQPQHF

v_gene: TRBV3-1/TRBV3-2
j_gene: TRBJ1-1
abundance: -
d_gene: -
CDR3nt: TGTGCCAGCAGCCAAGGGGCCAGCACTGAAGCTTTCTTT
CDR3aa: CASSQGASTEAFF

v_gene: TRBV6-5
j_gene: TRBJ2-7
abundance: -
d_gene: -
CDR3nt: TGTGCCAGCAGTCACAGTACCTACGAGCAGTACTTC
CDR3aa: CASSHSTYEQYF

v_gene: TRBV9
j_gene: TRBJ1-1
abundance: once
d_gene: TRBD1
CDR3nt: TGTGCCAGCAGCGTATTTCCGGACAGGGGAGAACCCTTCTTT
CDR3aa: CASSVFPDRGEPFF

v_gene: TRBV30
j_gene: TRBJ1-5
abundance: -
d_gene: -
CDR3nt: TGTGCCTGGAGCCACAGGGAGAATCAGCCCCAGCATTTT
CDR3aa: CAWSHRENQPQHF

v_gene: TRBV6-5
j_gene: TRBJ1-2
abundance: -
d_gene: -
CDR3nt: TGTGCCAGCAGTATTTACTGGACCCAACCAGGTGGCTACACCTTC
CDR3aa: CASSIYWTQPGGYTF

v_gene: TRBV5-6
j_gene: TRBJ2-7
abundance: -
d_gene: -
CDR3nt: TGTGCCAGCAGCTTTGGAGGGGTCACCTACGAGCAGTACTTC
CDR3aa: CASSFGGVTYEQYF

v_gene: TRBV12-2
j_gene: TRBJ1-4
abundance: -
d_gene: -
CDR3nt: TGTGCAAGTCGCCTCGGACAGGGAGGGGATGAAAAACTGTTTTTT
CDR3aa: CASRLGQGGDEKLFF

v_gene: TRBV4-1
j_gene: TRBJ2-1
abundance: -
d_gene: -
CDR3nt: TGCGCCAGCAGCCACACCCTTAGCTCCTACAATGAGCAGTTCTTC
CDR3aa: CASSHTLSSYNEQFF

v_gene: TRBV5-1
j_gene: TRBJ2-7
abundance: -
d_gene: -
CDR3nt: TGCGCCAGCACCACGGGGGCGGGGGTGCAGACCTACGAGCAGTACTTC
CDR3aa: CASTTGAGVQTYEQYF